Detailed here is one T cell receptor beta chain. Its antigen is unknown. Base qualities are not recorded, but no much larger clone differs from it by a single base. This specimen comes from a study of shared clonotypes between healthy human individuals (dated by TCRdb to the early 2020s). Regarding the research as a whole: The cohort included three men and a couple of women between 18 and 49 years of age. The study deeply sequenced blood TCR repertoires of five healthy adults to estimate repertoire size and the extent of clonotype sharing between individuals. For each donor, CD4 naive and CD4 memory were each given three plates, CD8 naive was given two plates, and CD8 memory was given one plate. Different laboratories and diverse techniques were used to prepare libraries and sequence TCR repertoires, to increase sequencing depth and limit assay-specific biases. Between about 0.8 and 9 billion PBMCs per donor were obtained by leukapheresis. What the authors observed across the whole study: Pairwise subsampling indicated that sequencing depth was expected to affect the degree of clonotype sharing among donors. The genetic and exposure-history diversity represented was limited by the small number of donors. Higher generation probabilities were observed for clonotypes shared by all four sorted-subset donors than for non-shared clonotypes. Larger estimated clonotype richness was generally found for naive subsets than for memory subsets. Sampling was restricted to blood, and TCR repertoires in tissue are likely to differ from TCR repertoires in blood. Even with the large sequencing depth, rarefaction of the sorted-subset datasets indicated that sequencing was incomplete. About 5% of naive CD4, approximately 3.7% of naive CD8, roughly 2.5% of memory CD4, and more than 0.35% of memory CD8 clonotypes were shared across a few donors.

V sheds 3 bases and J sheds 3 bases, leaving 11 bases between their ends. The CDR3 goes from the cysteine to the phenylalanine over 14 residues. Only CDR3 DNA remains: 42 bases, in frame from the first base. Per the germline V gene (reference sequence), LNHDA is the CDR1 and SQIVND is the CDR2. TCR CDR3 regions were amplified from genomic DNA by multiplex PCR using the deep immunoSEQ assay. Genomic DNA extracted from each cell subset was distributed evenly over all wells of several immunoSEQ 96-well plates, and each plate served as one replicate. For sorted subsets, each replicate PCR was loaded with about 0.2 ug genomic DNA, equivalent to 30,000 or so T cell genomes. The purified libraries were quantified using a Qubit 3.0 fluorometer, sized with a Bioanalyzer 2100, and then quantified again using the KAPA Library Quantification kit. A separate single-read 150-cycle Illumina NextSeq 550 flow cell was used to sequence each immunoSEQ 96-well plate. The authors' analysis ran thus. Because only junctional sequences without quality scores were contained in the immunoSEQ output, filtering matching that applied to full-length reads could not be performed. To assign V/J genes and CDR3, sequences were annotated using PyIR, a Python wrapper for IgBLAST v1.9, with IMGT germline references. Any read was removed if the V/J assignment was weak (E-value above 1e-6), the CDR3 was missing, or the read contained stop codons, out-of-frame junctions, or ambiguous translated residues. A V3J clonotype was defined by an identical inferred V gene, J gene, and CDR3 amino acid sequence. The percentage overlap between two repertoires was calculated by dividing the number of shared unique clonotypes by the size of the smaller repertoire. Richness of each repertoire was evaluated using RTK rarefaction, the Chao1 estimator, and Recon v2.1 estimates of unobserved clonotypes. Generation probabilities were computed with OLGA for all TCRbeta clonotypes obtained by the gDNA method from several donors. Drawn from immuneACCESS, this table holds only the in-frame rearrangements with V and J called that TCRdb kept. Clones are partly lost; checked studies trace under half to an unresolved V gene and leave the rest unexplained. From that table come the V and J calls and clone size; the DNA was used to work out D and trimming. This sample is represented by over a million clones; 96% of them were singletons. Roughly 1.2% of the sample lies in the top ten.

Donors were healthy HIV-negative adults with no recently reported acute infections or vaccinations. Every donor was a Caucasian adult residing in Nashville, Tennessee, USA. Magnetic negative selection was used to enrich CD4+ T cells, after which naive cells were positively selected on CD45RA and the negative fraction became the memory subset. After blood collection by leukapheresis, PBMCs were isolated using Ficoll-Histopaque density gradient centrifugation and then cryopreserved in the vapor phase of liquid nitrogen. Purity and quantity of every magnetically sorted T cell population were checked by analytical flow cytometry. From each sorted fraction, genomic DNA was isolated and quantified by UV absorbance on a Nanodrop 2000c.

The TCR originated in a man aged 30 to 45 in good health. Rearrangement joined TRBV19 to TRBJ1-1; the D gene is unclear. The sample taken for sequencing was naive CD4+ T cells sorted from blood. According to the study, the label for this sample's cell subset or site signals: CD45RA+ positively selected. The CDR3 region reads CASSIWGLDTEAFF. The nucleotides read TGTGCCAGTAGTATTTGGGGTCTTGACACTGAAGCTTTCTTT.